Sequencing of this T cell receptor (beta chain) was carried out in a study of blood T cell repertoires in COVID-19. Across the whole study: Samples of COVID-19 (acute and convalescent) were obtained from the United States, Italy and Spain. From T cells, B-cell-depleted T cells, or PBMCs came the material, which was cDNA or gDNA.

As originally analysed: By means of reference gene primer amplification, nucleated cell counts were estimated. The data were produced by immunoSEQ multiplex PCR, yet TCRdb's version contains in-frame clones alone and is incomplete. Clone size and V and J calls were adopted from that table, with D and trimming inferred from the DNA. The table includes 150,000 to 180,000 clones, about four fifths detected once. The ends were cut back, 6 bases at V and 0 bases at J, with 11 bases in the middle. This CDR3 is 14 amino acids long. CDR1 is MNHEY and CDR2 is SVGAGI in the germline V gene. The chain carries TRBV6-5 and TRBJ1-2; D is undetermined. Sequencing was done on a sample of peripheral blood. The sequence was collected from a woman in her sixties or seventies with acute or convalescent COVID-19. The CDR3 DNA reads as TGTGCCAGCAGGATGGGTCTAGCTAACTATGGCTACACCTTC. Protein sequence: CASRMGLANYGYTF.